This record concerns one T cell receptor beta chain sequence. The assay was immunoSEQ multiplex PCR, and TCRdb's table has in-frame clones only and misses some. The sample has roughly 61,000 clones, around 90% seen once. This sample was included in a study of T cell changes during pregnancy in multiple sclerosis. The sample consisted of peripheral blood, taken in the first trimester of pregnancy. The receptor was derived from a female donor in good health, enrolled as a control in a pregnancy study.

For the CDR3, the DNA is TGTGCCAGCAGCAGTGGAAGGGGAGGGGACACTGAAGCTTTCTTT. It is translated as CASSSGRGGDTEAFF. This chain joins TRBV21-1 and TRBJ1-1. TRBV21-1 counts as a pseudogene. The CDR3 length is 15 residues.